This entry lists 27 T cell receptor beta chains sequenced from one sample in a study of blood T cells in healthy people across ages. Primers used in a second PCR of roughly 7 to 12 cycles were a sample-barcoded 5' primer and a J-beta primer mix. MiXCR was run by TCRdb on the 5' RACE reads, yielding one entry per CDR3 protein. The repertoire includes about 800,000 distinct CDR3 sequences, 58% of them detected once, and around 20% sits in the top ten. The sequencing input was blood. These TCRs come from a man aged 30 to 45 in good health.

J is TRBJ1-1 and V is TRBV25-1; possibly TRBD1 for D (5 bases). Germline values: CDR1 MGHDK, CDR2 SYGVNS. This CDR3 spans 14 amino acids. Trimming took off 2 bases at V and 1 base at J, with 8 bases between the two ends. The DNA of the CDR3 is TGTGCCAGCAGTGAAACTGGACAGAACACTGAAGCTTTCTTT. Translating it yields CASSETGQNTEAFF. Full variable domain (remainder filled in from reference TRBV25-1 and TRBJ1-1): EADIYQTPRYLVIGTGKKITLECSQTMGHDKMYWYQQDPGMELHLIHYSYGVNSTEKGDLSSESTVSRIRTEHFPLTLESARPSHTSQYLCASSETGQNTEAFFGQGTRLTVV.

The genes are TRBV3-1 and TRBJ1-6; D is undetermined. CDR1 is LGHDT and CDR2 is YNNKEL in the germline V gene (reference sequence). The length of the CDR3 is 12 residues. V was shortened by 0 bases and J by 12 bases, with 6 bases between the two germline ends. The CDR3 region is CASSQDLGPLHF. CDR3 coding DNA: TGTGCCAGCAGCCAAGATCTTGGACCCCTCCACTTT.

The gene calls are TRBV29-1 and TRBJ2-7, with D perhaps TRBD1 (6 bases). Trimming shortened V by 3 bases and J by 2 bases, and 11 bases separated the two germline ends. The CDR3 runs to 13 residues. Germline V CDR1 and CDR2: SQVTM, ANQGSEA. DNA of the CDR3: TGCAGCGTTGAGAGGGACACCCCCTACGAGCAGTACTTC. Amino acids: CSVERDTPYEQYF.

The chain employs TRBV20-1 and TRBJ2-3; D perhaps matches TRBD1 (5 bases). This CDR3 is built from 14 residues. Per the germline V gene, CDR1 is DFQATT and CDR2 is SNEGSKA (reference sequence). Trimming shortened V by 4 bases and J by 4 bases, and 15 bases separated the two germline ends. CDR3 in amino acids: CSAKSLGEADTQYF. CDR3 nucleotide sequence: TGCAGTGCTAAGTCCCTAGGGGAAGCAGATACGCAGTATTTT.

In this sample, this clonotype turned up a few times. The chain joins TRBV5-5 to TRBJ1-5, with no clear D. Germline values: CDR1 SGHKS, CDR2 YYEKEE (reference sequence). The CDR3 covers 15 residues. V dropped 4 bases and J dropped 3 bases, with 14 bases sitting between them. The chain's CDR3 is CASSPSGKVNQPQHF. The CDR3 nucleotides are TGTGCCAGCAGCCCATCCGGGAAGGTCAATCAGCCCCAGCATTTT.

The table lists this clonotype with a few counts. CDR3: CSGGLAGTYEQFF. The CDR3 DNA follows: TGCAGCGGCGGGCTAGCGGGAACCTATGAGCAGTTCTTC. The chain uses TRBV29-1 and TRBJ2-1; 9 bases align to TRBD2. CDR1 is SQVTM, CDR2 ANQGSEA, per germline. After removal of 7 bases from V and 8 bases from J, the junction contained 9 bases not matched to a gene. This CDR3 contains 13 residues.

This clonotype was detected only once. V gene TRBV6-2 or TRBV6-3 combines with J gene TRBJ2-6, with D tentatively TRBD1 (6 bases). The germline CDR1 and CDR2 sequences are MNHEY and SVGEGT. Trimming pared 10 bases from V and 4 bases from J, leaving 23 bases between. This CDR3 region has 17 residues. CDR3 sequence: CAIYPGQWGKGANVLTF. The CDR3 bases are TGTGCCATCTACCCGGGACAATGGGGCAAAGGGGCCAACGTCCTGACTTTC.

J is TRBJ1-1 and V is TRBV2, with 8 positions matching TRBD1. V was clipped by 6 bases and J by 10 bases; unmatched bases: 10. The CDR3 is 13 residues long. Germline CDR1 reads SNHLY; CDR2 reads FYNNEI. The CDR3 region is CASSQGQGSAAFF. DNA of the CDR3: TGTGCCAGCAGCCAAGGACAGGGCAGCGCAGCTTTCTTT.

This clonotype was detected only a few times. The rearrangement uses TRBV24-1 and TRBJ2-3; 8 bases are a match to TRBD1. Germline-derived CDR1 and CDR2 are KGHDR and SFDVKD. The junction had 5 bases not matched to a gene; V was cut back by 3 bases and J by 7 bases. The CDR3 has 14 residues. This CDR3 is CATSDTTGGNTQYF. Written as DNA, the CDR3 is TGTGCCACCAGTGATACTACAGGGGGAAATACGCAGTATTTT.

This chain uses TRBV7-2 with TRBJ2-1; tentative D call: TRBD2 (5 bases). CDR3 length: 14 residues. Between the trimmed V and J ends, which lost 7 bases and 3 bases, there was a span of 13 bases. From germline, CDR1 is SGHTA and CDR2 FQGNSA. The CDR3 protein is CASTLAVSYNEQFF. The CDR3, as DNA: TGTGCCAGCACCCTAGCAGTGAGCTACAATGAGCAGTTCTTC.

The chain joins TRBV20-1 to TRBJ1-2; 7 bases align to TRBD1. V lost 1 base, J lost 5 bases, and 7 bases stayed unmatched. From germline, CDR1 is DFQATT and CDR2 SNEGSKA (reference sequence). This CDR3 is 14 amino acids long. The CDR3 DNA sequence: TGCAGTGCTAGAGGATTGGCAGGGGGTTATGGCTACACCTTC. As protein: CSARGLAGGYGYTF.

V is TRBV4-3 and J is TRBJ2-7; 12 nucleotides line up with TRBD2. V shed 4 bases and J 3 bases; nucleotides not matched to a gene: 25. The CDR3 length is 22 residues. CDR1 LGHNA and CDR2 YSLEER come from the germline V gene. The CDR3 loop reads CASSPLSWDPSGRGAKDYEQYF. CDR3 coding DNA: TGCGCCAGCAGCCCTCTTTCGTGGGATCCTAGCGGGAGGGGCGCGAAAGACTACGAGCAGTACTTC.

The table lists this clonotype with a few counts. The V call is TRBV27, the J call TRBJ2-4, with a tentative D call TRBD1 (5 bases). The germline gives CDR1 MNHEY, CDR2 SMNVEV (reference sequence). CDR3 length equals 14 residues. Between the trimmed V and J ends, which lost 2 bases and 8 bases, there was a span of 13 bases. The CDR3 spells CASSLGSRAYIQYF. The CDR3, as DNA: TGTGCCAGCAGTTTAGGTAGCAGGGCGTACATTCAGTACTTC.

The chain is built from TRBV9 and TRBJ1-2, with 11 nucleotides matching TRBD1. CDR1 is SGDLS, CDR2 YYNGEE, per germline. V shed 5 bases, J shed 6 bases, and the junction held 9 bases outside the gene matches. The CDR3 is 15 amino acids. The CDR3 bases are TGTGCCAGCAGTTACGGACAGGGGGCTTCGAATGGCTACACCTTC. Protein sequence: CASSYGQGASNGYTF.

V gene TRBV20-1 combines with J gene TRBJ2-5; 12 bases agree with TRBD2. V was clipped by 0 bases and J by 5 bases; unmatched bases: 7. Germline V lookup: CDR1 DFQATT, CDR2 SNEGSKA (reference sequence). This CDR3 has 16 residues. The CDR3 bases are TGCAGTGCTAGAGAGGGACTAGCGGGTGCACGGGAGACCCAGTACTTC. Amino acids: CSAREGLAGARETQYF.

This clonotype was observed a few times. CDR3 region: CASSKDLGGNTEAFF. The CDR3 DNA reads as TGTGCCAGCAGCAAAGACCTGGGGGGCAACACTGAAGCTTTCTTT. The chain joins TRBV21-1 to TRBJ1-1; TRBD1, the table's D call, was not compared with the DNA. TRBV21-1 is given as a pseudogene. The CDR3 consists of 15 residues.

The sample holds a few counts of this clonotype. The chain's CDR3 is CASQGGDVETQYF. The CDR3 nucleotides are TGTGCCAGCCAAGGGGGGGACGTGGAGACCCAGTACTTC. The chain recombines TRBV28 with TRBJ2-5; a possible D gene is TRBD2 (7 bases). CDR3 length: 13 amino acids. V was shortened by 8 bases and J by 5 bases, with 15 bases between the two germline ends. Germline V gene sequence: CDR1 MDHEN, CDR2 SYDVKM. Looking up the rest from reference TRBV28 and TRBJ2-5 gives the full variable domain: DVKVTQSSRYLVKRTGEKVFLECVQDMDHENMFWYRQDPGLGLRLIYFSYDVKMKEKGDIPEGYSVSREKKERFSLILESASTNQTSMYLCASQGGDVETQYFGPGTRLLVL.

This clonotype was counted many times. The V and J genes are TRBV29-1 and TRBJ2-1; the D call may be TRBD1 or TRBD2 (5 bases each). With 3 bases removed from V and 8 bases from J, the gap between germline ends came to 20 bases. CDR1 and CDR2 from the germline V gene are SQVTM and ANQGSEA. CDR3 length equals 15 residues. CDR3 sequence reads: CSVESTRGSGDEQFF. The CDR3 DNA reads TGCAGCGTTGAGTCCACTAGGGGTAGTGGGGATGAGCAGTTCTTC.

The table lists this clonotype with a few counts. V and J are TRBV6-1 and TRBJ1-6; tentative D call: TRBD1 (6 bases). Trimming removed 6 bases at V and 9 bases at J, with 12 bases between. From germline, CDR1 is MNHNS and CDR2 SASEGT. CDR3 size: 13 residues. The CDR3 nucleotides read TGTGCCAGCAGGACAGGCTCTACTTCACCCCTCCACTTT. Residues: CASRTGSTSPLHF.

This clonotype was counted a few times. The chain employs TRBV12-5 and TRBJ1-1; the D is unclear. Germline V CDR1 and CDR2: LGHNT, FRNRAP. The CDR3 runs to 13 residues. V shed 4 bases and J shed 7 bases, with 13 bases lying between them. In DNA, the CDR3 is TGTGCTAGTGGTTGGCACTCGATGGGTGAAGCTTTCTTT. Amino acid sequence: CASGWHSMGEAFF. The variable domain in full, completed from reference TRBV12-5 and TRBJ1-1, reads DARVTQTPRHKVTEMGQEVTMRCQPILGHNTVFWYRQTMMQGLELLAYFRNRAPLDDSGMPKDRFSAEMPDATLATLKIQPSEPRDSAVYFCASGWHSMGEAFFGQGTRLTVV.

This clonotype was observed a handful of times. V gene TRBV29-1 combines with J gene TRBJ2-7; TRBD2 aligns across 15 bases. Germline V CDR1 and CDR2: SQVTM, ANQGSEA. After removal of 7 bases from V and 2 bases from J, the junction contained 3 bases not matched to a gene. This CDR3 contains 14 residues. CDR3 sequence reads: CSARTSGRAYEQYF. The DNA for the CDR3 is TGCAGCGCCCGGACTAGCGGGAGGGCCTACGAGCAGTACTTC.

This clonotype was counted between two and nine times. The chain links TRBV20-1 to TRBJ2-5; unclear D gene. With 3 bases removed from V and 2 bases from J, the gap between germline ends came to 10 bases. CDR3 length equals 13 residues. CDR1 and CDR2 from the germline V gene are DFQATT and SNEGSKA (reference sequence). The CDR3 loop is CSARRRIQETQYF. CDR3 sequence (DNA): TGCAGTGCTAGGCGGCGGATACAAGAGACCCAGTACTTC.

The CDR3, as DNA: TGCAGTGCTAGAGGGGACAGGGGTGAGGATGAGCAGTACTTC. It encodes CSARGDRGEDEQYF. The rearrangement uses TRBV20-1 and TRBJ2-1; TRBD1 matches at 10 bases. The J call is doubtful: the DNA matches TRBJ2-7 better. The germline gives CDR1 DFQATT, CDR2 SNEGSKA (reference sequence). CDR3 length: 14 amino acids.

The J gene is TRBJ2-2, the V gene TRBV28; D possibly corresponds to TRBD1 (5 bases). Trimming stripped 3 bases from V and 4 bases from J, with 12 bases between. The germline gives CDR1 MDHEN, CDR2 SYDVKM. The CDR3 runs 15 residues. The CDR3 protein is CASSFDSWSTGELFF. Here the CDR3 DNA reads TGTGCCAGCAGTTTTGACAGTTGGTCCACCGGGGAGCTGTTTTTT.

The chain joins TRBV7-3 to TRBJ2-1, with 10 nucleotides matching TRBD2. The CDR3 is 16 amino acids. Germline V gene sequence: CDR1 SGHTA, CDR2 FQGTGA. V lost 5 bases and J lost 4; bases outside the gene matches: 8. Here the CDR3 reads CASSLSTSGVYNEQFF. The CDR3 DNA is TGTGCCAGCAGCCTATCAACTAGCGGGGTTTACAATGAGCAGTTCTTC. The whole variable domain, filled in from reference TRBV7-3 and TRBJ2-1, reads GAGVSQTPSNKVTEKGKYVELRCDPISGHTALYWYRQSLGQGPEFLIYFQGTGAADDSGLPNDRFFAVRPEGSVSTLKIQRTERGDSAVYLCASSLSTSGVYNEQFFGPGTRLTVL.

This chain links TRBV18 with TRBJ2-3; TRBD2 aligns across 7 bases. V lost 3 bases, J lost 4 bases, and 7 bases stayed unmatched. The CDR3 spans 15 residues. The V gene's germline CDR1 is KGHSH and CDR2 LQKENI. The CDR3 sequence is CASSPGGGGADTQYF. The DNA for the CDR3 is TGTGCCAGCTCACCTGGCGGGGGTGGCGCAGATACGCAGTATTTT.

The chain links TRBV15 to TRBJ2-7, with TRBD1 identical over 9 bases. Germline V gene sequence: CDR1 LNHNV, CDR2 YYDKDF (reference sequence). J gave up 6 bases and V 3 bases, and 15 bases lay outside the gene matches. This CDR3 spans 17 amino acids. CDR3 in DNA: TGTGCCACCAGCAGGTCACCGGGACAGGGATCCAACGCCGAGCAGTACTTC. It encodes CATSRSPGQGSNAEQYF.